This T cell receptor (beta chain) appears in the sequencing data of a study of blood T cell repertoires in COVID-19. CDR1 is LNHDA, CDR2 SQIVND, per germline (reference sequence). This CDR3 spans 13 amino acids. V was cut by 4 bases and J by 5 bases, with 12 bases left in between. Produced via immunoSEQ multiplex PCR; TCRdb's table is partial and in-frame only. In the table there are under 300,000 clones, just under 85% of which are singletons. Sequencing was carried out using peripheral blood. The chain uses TRBV19 and TRBJ2-7; a possible D gene is TRBD1 (5 bases). The TCR sequence derives from a woman aged 55-69 years with active or convalescent COVID-19. CDR3 residues: CASSSQGTHEQYF. CDR3 DNA sequence: TGTGCCAGTAGTAGCCAGGGTACCCACGAGCAGTACTTC. The whole variable domain, filled in from reference TRBV19 and TRBJ2-7, reads DGGITQSPKYLFRKEGQNVTLSCEQNLNHDAMYWYRQDPGQGLRLIYYSQIVNDFQKGDIAEGYSVSREKKESFPLTVTSAQKNPTAFYLCASSSQGTHEQYFGPGTRLTVT.